These 11 T cell receptor beta chains share one sample of origin, sequenced in a study of shared clonotypes between healthy human individuals. Measured with immunoSEQ multiplex PCR; TCRdb has only the in-frame clones, and not every one. The sample shows 2 million to 2.5 million clones, approximately 94% of them seen only once. The sequencing input was naive CD4+ T cells sorted from blood. Indicated subset: CD45RA+ positively selected. These receptors originate from a man aged 18 to 29 in good health.

The sample holds one count of this clone. The chain uses TRBV4-1 and TRBJ1-2; D perhaps matches TRBD1 (6 bases). The CDR3 consists of 16 residues. Germline assignment: CDR1 MGHRA and CDR2 YSYEKL. Trimming left V 1 base short and J 0 bases short, with 12 bases between. The CDR3 sequence: CASSQVGGQTNYGYTF. In DNA form, the CDR3 reads TGCGCCAGCAGCCAAGTGGGGGGACAAACTAACTATGGCTACACCTTC.

CDR3 loop: CAISHGDSLDEQYF. In DNA form, the CDR3 reads TGTGCCATCAGTCATGGGGACAGCCTGGACGAGCAGTACTTC. The chain carries TRBV10-3 and TRBJ2-7, with 7 bases aligning to TRBD1. CDR3 length: 14 residues. The J segment lost 5 bases and the V segment lost 5 bases, leaving 9 bases of the junction unmatched. Germline V gene data show CDR1 as ENHRY and CDR2 as SYGVKD.

The CDR3 reads CASNSQAIPLSGNTIYF. In DNA form, the CDR3 reads TGTGCCAGCAACTCCCAGGCCATCCCACTCTCTGGAAACACCATATATTTT. The chain joins TRBV2 to TRBJ1-3; D not resolved. CDR1 and CDR2 (germline): SNHLY, FYNNEI. This CDR3 is 17 amino acids long. Trimming removed 7 bases from V and 0 bases from J, with 19 bases in between. The full variable domain, its missing parts supplied by reference TRBV2 and TRBJ1-3, is EPEVTQTPSHQVTQMGQEVILRCVPISNHLYFYWYRQILGQKVEFLVSFYNNEISEKSEIFDDQFSVERPDGSNFTLKIRSTKLEDSAMYFCASNSQAIPLSGNTIYFGEGSWLTVV.

The chain uses TRBV6-5 and TRBJ2-7; maybe TRBD2 (6 bases). The germline V and J ends were trimmed by 4 bases and 0 bases, with 10 bases remaining between them. The length of the CDR3 is 14 residues. CDR1 MNHEY and CDR2 SVGAGI come from the germline V gene. CDR3 coding DNA: TGTGCCAGCAGTTCACTCGGGGGCTCCTACGAGCAGTACTTC. Encoded protein: CASSSLGGSYEQYF.

This chain connects TRBV7-9 to TRBJ2-7, with 8 bases aligning to TRBD2. Germline V gene lookup returns CDR1 SEHNR and CDR2 FQNEAQ (reference sequence). The CDR3 consists of 15 residues. Trimming at V came to 3 bases and at J to 5 bases, leaving 9 bases not matched to a gene. CDR3: CASSLVGLANDEQYF. The CDR3 DNA is TGTGCCAGCAGCTTGGTAGGACTAGCTAACGACGAGCAGTACTTC.

This chain joins TRBV2 and TRBJ2-7, with 11 bases matching TRBD2. The CDR3 has 15 residues. Germline V gene sequence: CDR1 SNHLY, CDR2 FYNNEI. V trimming: 6 bases; J trimming: 2 bases; junction bases outside the gene matches: 6. The CDR3 DNA sequence: TGTGCCAGCAGGACACTAGCGGGGGTAGCCTACGAGCAGTACTTC. This translates into CASRTLAGVAYEQYF. The complete variable domain, with remaining parts taken from reference TRBV2 and TRBJ2-7, reads EPEVTQTPSHQVTQMGQEVILRCVPISNHLYFYWYRQILGQKVEFLVSFYNNEISEKSEIFDDQFSVERPDGSNFTLKIRSTKLEDSAMYFCASRTLAGVAYEQYFGPGTRLTVT.

This clone was recorded only once. This rearrangement joins TRBV29-1 to TRBJ2-1, with D perhaps being TRBD1 or TRBD2 (5 bases each). The CDR3 has 14 residues. Trimming pared 1 base from V and 7 bases from J, leaving 14 bases between. The germline gives CDR1 SQVTM, CDR2 ANQGSEA. CDR3 coding DNA: TGCAGCGTTGAAGGGGCAGGGAGTATGAATGAGCAGTTCTTC. Translating gives CSVEGAGSMNEQFF.

V is TRBV6-6 and J is TRBJ1-2; TRBD1 matches at 8 bases. CDR1 MNHNY and CDR2 SVGAGI come from the germline V gene (reference sequence). The CDR3 sequence is 14 residues long. V lost 8 bases, J lost 4 bases, and 9 bases stayed unmatched. DNA of the CDR3: TGTGCCAGCCTTGACTCGGACAGGGTCTATGGCTACACCTTC. This encodes CASLDSDRVYGYTF.

The chain uses TRBV2 and TRBJ2-2; D may be TRBD1 (6 bases). The CDR3 totals 17 residues. Trimming shortened V by 3 bases and J by 3 bases, and 17 bases separated the two germline ends. Germline V CDR1 and CDR2: SNHLY, FYNNEI. The CDR3 here is CASSDGAGRGYTGELFF. CDR3 nucleotide sequence: TGTGCCAGCAGTGACGGGGCCGGCAGGGGTTACACCGGGGAGCTGTTTTTT.

This clone was counted once. The V call is TRBV9, the J call TRBJ2-7; tentatively, D is TRBD2 (6 bases). The CDR3 is 13 amino acids. Germline V gene sequence: CDR1 SGDLS, CDR2 YYNGEE. V lost 4 bases, J lost 6 bases, and 14 bases lay in between. CDR3 in DNA: TGTGCCAGCAGCCCCTCCGGGGAGGTCGAGCAGTACTTC. This sequence encodes CASSPSGEVEQYF.

The CDR3 DNA is TGTGCCAGCAGCTTGAGGATAGCGGGACCCACAGATACGCAGTATTTT. Translation gives CASSLRIAGPTDTQYF. The chain joins TRBV5-4 to TRBJ2-3; TRBD2 agrees at 8 bases. This CDR3 has 16 amino acids. Germline CDR1 SGHNT, CDR2 YYREEE (reference sequence). Unmatched junction bases numbered 6, after V lost 1 base and J lost 2 bases.